This T cell receptor (beta chain) emerged from a study of graft-versus-host responses after intestinal transplantation. As for the study in general: Once they had received anti-thymocyte globulin induction, all recipients took tacrolimus and steroids for approximately 3 years.

General study results and limits: Declines in HvG clones occurring early post-transplant were associated with peak circulating GvH clone levels. Individuals carrying graft-donor T cell macrochimerism showed high graft-versus-host to host-versus-graft clonal ratios in allografts. GvH clones were found in recipient marrow; some appeared first in ileum or blood.

Measured with immunoSEQ multiplex PCR; TCRdb has only the in-frame clones, and not every one. The data contain fewer than 80,000 clones, roughly 90% of them singletons. Germline trimming cut 0 bases from V and 9 bases from J; bases unmatched to any gene: 7. Germline assignment: CDR1 LGHNA and CDR2 YNFKEQ. The CDR3 runs 15 residues. In the case of this clone: Antigen unknown.

The chain joins TRBV4-2 to TRBJ2-1, with 8 bases lining up with TRBD2. Material: unstimulated CD8+ T cells sorted from spleen or lymph node cells, obtained before transplant. The TCR originated in a human donor who was the organ donor for an intestinal transplant. For the CDR3, the DNA is TGTGCCAGCAGCCAAGAAGGGACTAGTACGGGTGAGCAGTTCTTC. It yields the protein CASSQEGTSTGEQFF.